Below are 32 T cell receptor beta chains sequenced from a single sample in a study of identical twins. TCRdb re-called the 5' RACE reads with MiXCR, one entry per CDR3 protein. The table has roughly 1.6 million distinct CDR3 sequences, around 33% seen once. Sequencing used cord blood. The receptors here all came from a newborn girl in good health.

In this sample, this clonotype turned up a few times. The V call is TRBV6-6, the J call TRBJ2-3; a possible D gene is TRBD2 (6 bases). CDR3 length: 17 residues. Germline CDR1 is MNHNY and CDR2 is SVGAGI (reference sequence). The V gene lost 1 base and the J gene lost 2 bases, with 16 bases spanning the gap. Here the CDR3 reads CASSYFSGPPYTDTQYF. The CDR3 DNA is TGTGCCAGCAGTTACTTCAGCGGGCCGCCTTACACAGATACGCAGTATTTT.

V usage is TRBV27 and J usage is TRBJ1-4; D gene ambiguous. V lost 5 bases to trimming and J lost 7 bases, with 11 bases between them. The CDR3 totals 13 residues. The germline CDR1 and CDR2 sequences are MNHEY and SMNVEV (reference sequence). The CDR3 region has the DNA TGTGCCAGCAGTCGGAGTCGAGTTGAAAAACTGTTTTTT. Residues: CASSRSRVEKLFF.

The chain combines TRBV6-6 with TRBJ2-4; TRBD2 agrees at 9 bases. V dropped 2 bases and J dropped 13; count of bases not matched to a gene: 18. Germline lookup yields CDR1 MNHNY and CDR2 SVGAGI (reference sequence). CDR3 length: 17 residues. CDR3 in amino acids: CASSYGAGGITSNEQYF. The CDR3 nucleotides read TGTGCCAGCAGTTACGGTGCGGGGGGGATCACTTCAAATGAGCAGTACTTC.

The chain joins TRBV5-6 to TRBJ2-7; D gene unclear. CDR1 is SGHDT, CDR2 YYEEEE, per germline. CDR3 size: 15 residues. Trimming pared 1 base from V and 3 bases from J, leaving 14 bases between. DNA of the CDR3: TGTGCCAGCAGCTTGTTAGGCGCGGCCCACTACGAGCAGTACTTC. This encodes CASSLLGAAHYEQYF.

J is TRBJ2-3 and V is TRBV2; a possible D gene is TRBD2 (5 bases). The V gene lost 8 bases and the J gene lost 5 bases, with 20 bases spanning the gap. The CDR3 spans 15 residues. Germline lookup yields CDR1 SNHLY and CDR2 FYNNEI. DNA for the CDR3: TGTGCCAGCTATCCCAATAGCGTTTTGGTAGATACGCAGTATTTT. Translated, it gives CASYPNSVLVDTQYF.

J is TRBJ2-7 and V is TRBV6-5; D gene unclear. The V and J ends lost 2 bases and 0 bases respectively, with 8 bases between them. CDR3 length: 14 residues. Looked up from germline, CDR1 is MNHEY and CDR2 is SVGAGI. CDR3 coding DNA: TGTGCCAGCAGTTACCTAGTCGCCTCCTACGAGCAGTACTTC. It codes for CASSYLVASYEQYF.

This clonotype was found many times. V gene TRBV6-6 combines with J gene TRBJ1-6; D gene ambiguous. Between the trimmed V and J ends, which lost 6 bases and 0 bases, there was a span of 12 bases. Germline values: CDR1 MNHNY, CDR2 SVGAGI (reference sequence). The CDR3 runs to 16 residues. CDR3 sequence: CASSRRWSSYNSPLHF. The DNA for the CDR3 is TGTGCCAGCAGCCGACGTTGGAGCTCCTATAATTCACCCCTCCACTTT.

This clonotype came up many times. The gene calls are TRBV10-3 and TRBJ2-6, with D uncertain. Trimming removed 9 bases at V and 0 bases at J, with 9 bases between. The CDR3 has 14 amino acids. Germline V gives CDR1 ENHRY, CDR2 SYGVKD. CDR3 bases: TGTGCCATTGCTAGGGACTCTGGGGCCAACGTCCTGACTTTC. Translated: CAIARDSGANVLTF.

The chain joins TRBV5-4 to TRBJ1-6; D gene uncertain. The germline CDR1 and CDR2 sequences are SGHNT and YYREEE (reference sequence). CDR3 size: 14 residues. V shed 4 bases and J shed 5 bases, with 10 bases lying between them. The CDR3 sequence: CASSNRTNNSPLHF. The CDR3, as DNA: TGTGCCAGCAGCAACCGGACGAATAATTCACCCCTCCACTTT.

The chain is built from TRBV5-1 and TRBJ2-1; D is ambiguous. Near its end, the DNA agrees better with TRBJ2-7, so the J call may be wrong. Germline CDR1 reads SGHRS; CDR2 reads YFSETQ. The CDR3 length is 13 residues. In DNA, the CDR3 is TGCGCCAGCGCGGCCCCCTCCTACAATGAGCAGTACTTC. This sequence encodes CASAAPSYNEQYF.

V and J are TRBV20-1 and TRBJ1-1; maybe TRBD1 (6 bases). The germline V gene encodes CDR1 DFQATT and CDR2 SNEGSKA (reference sequence). This CDR3 comprises 14 residues. Trimming left V 0 bases short and J 4 bases short, with 12 bases between. CDR3 sequence: CSARDQQGGTEAFF. The CDR3 bases are TGCAGTGCTAGAGATCAACAGGGAGGCACTGAAGCTTTCTTT.

Many counts were recorded for this clonotype. The chain uses TRBV3-1 and TRBJ2-1, with 10 bases fitting TRBD2. V was clipped by 0 bases and J by 5 bases; unmatched bases: 13. Germline V gives CDR1 LGHDT, CDR2 YNNKEL (reference sequence). The CDR3 totals 19 residues. Here the CDR3 reads CASSQEGLLAGVVNNEQFF. DNA for the CDR3: TGTGCCAGCAGCCAAGAAGGGCTCCTAGCGGGGGTGGTTAACAATGAGCAGTTCTTC.

This CDR3 reads CAISPGPSSYNEQFF. DNA of the CDR3: TGTGCCATATCACCGGGACCAAGCTCCTACAATGAGCAGTTCTTC. The V gene is TRBV10-3, the J gene TRBJ2-1; tentatively, D is TRBD1 or TRBD2 (5 bases each). This CDR3 has 15 amino acids. From germline, CDR1 is ENHRY and CDR2 SYGVKD. Between the trimmed V and J ends, which lost 9 bases and 0 bases, there was a span of 15 bases.

The chain combines TRBV10-3 with TRBJ1-2; TRBD1 agrees at 9 bases. Looked up from germline, CDR1 is ENHRY and CDR2 is SYGVKD. V shed 7 bases, J shed 2 bases, and the junction held 5 bases outside the gene matches. This CDR3 spans 14 amino acids. The CDR3 DNA sequence: TGTGCCATCAACAAAGACAGGGGGAACTATGGCTACACCTTC. Its protein product is CAINKDRGNYGYTF.

Of note for this clonotype: A much bigger clone sits one base away, suggesting this may be a read error. This chain links TRBV5-1 with TRBJ2-3; weak D call: TRBD2 (5 bases). Germline CDR1 and CDR2: SGHRS and YFSETQ. Trimming left V 0 bases short and J 4 bases short, with 12 bases between. This CDR3 spans 15 amino acids. The CDR3 nucleotides read TGCGCCAGCAGCTTGGAAGCGGAGAGGTCAGATACGCAGTATTTT. It yields the protein CASSLEAERSDTQYF.

This clonotype appeared a few times. The CDR3 reads CATSDSRETQYF. As DNA, the CDR3 is TGTGCCACCAGTGACTCCCGGGAGACCCAGTACTTC. The chain recombines TRBV24-1 with TRBJ2-7; D unclear. The assigned J gene may be wrong: the sequence end matches TRBJ2-5 better. Germline CDR1 reads KGHDR; CDR2 reads SFDVKD. This CDR3 is built from 12 residues.

The V call is TRBV5-4, the J call TRBJ2-3, with 7 bases matching TRBD2. From germline, CDR1 is SGHNT and CDR2 YYREEE (reference sequence). The CDR3 is 16 residues long. Trimming at V came to 3 bases and at J to 0 bases, leaving 7 bases not matched to a gene. CDR3 amino acids: CASSSGREASTDTQYF. The CDR3 DNA follows: TGTGCCAGCAGCTCCGGTCGGGAGGCCAGCACAGATACGCAGTATTTT.

The sample holds a few counts of this clonotype. The rearrangement uses TRBV7-8 and TRBJ1-5; weak D call: TRBD1 (6 bases). Trimming removed 5 bases from V and 0 bases from J, with 14 bases in between. CDR1 SGHVS and CDR2 FQNEAQ come from the germline V gene. The CDR3 contains 16 residues. The CDR3 DNA sequence: TGTGCCAGCAGCACCCGGACAGCACGTAGCAATCAGCCCCAGCATTTT. This encodes CASSTRTARSNQPQHF.

V gene TRBV7-8 combines with J gene TRBJ2-3; D is unclear. The V end lost 1 base, the J end lost 0 bases, and 17 bases lay between the germline ends. In germline, CDR1 is SGHVS, CDR2 FQNEAQ. This CDR3 is 18 amino acids long. Written as DNA, the CDR3 is TGTGCCAGCAGCTTAGAGGGATGGCGGCTTTCTAGCACAGATACGCAGTATTTT. It encodes CASSLEGWRLSSTDTQYF. The variable domain in full, with the rest retrieved from reference TRBV7-8 and TRBJ2-3, is GAGVSQSPRYKVAKRGQDVALRCDPISGHVSLFWYQQALGQGPEFLTYFQNEAQLDKSGLPSDRFFAERPEGSVSTLKIQRTQQEDSAVYLCASSLEGWRLSSTDTQYFGPGTRLTVL.

The genes are TRBV12-3 or TRBV12-4 and TRBJ2-1; D is unresolved. V lost 2 bases to trimming and J lost 5 bases, with 13 bases between them. The CDR3 has 15 residues. CDR3 loop: CASSLPASPHNEQFF. CDR3 nucleotides: TGTGCCAGCAGTTTACCAGCCTCACCCCACAATGAGCAGTTCTTC.

Details on this clonotype: The junction differs from germline at one of its ends, possibly a read error. The chain carries TRBV3-1 and TRBJ1-2; D possibly corresponds to TRBD1 (5 bases). Germline-derived CDR1 and CDR2 are LGHDT and YNNKEL (reference sequence). The length of the CDR3 is 16 residues. This CDR3 reads CAGSQDFGRAGYGYTF. As DNA, the CDR3 is TGTGCCGGCAGCCAAGATTTCGGCAGGGCGGGCTATGGCTACACCTTC.

This rearrangement joins TRBV12-3 or TRBV12-4 to TRBJ1-1, with 9 bases that match TRBD1. The CDR3 contains 15 residues. Losses at the gene ends were 3 bases for V and 7 bases for J; bases not matched to a gene: 9. The CDR3 region is CASSLGGTGSLEAFF. In DNA, the CDR3 is TGTGCCAGCAGTTTGGGGGGGACAGGGTCCCTTGAAGCTTTCTTT.

CDR3 protein: CASSSRDGDNTEAFF. The CDR3 nucleotides read TGTGCCAGCAGTTCAAGGGACGGGGATAACACTGAAGCTTTCTTT. The chain has TRBV7-9 and TRBJ1-1; D might be TRBD1 (5 bases). Germline values: CDR1 SEHNR, CDR2 FQNEAQ (reference sequence). Trimming left V 6 bases short and J 2 bases short, with 16 bases between. The CDR3 is 15 amino acids.

The chain links TRBV20-1 to TRBJ1-1, with TRBD1 matching 7 bases. The V and J ends lost 4 bases and 1 base, in that order; junction bases with no gene match: 3. The germline CDR1 and CDR2 sequences are DFQATT and SNEGSKA (reference sequence). The CDR3 sequence is 13 residues long. In nucleotides, the CDR3 is TGCAGTGCTATGGGACAGCCGAACACTGAAGCTTTCTTT. Translating it yields CSAMGQPNTEAFF.

The chain has TRBV4-1 and TRBJ2-6, with 9 bases matching TRBD2. The CDR3 loop spans 15 amino acids. CDR1 and CDR2 (germline): MGHRA, YSYEKL. V shed 3 bases, J shed 11 bases, and the junction held 8 bases outside the gene matches. The DNA for the CDR3 is TGCGCCAGCAGCCAGGCGGGGGGGACCTCCCACGTCCTGACTTTC. Amino acids: CASSQAGGTSHVLTF.

The chain combines TRBV28 with TRBJ2-3; TRBD2 might be the D (7 bases). Germline assignment: CDR1 MDHEN and CDR2 SYDVKM. The CDR3 is 13 residues long. Trimming pared 3 bases from V and 8 bases from J, leaving 12 bases between. Written as DNA, the CDR3 is TGTGCCAGCAGTTTGGCGGGGGCCCGTACGCAGTATTTT. This gives the protein CASSLAGARTQYF.

This clonotype was picked up one time. The chain carries TRBV4-2 and TRBJ2-5; 13 bases are a match to TRBD2. The CDR3 has 18 residues. The germline V gene has CDR1 LGHNA and CDR2 YNFKEQ. Unmatched junction bases numbered 7, after V lost 3 bases and J lost 0 bases. Here the CDR3 reads CASSHPWGLAGYQETQYF. DNA for the CDR3: TGTGCCAGCAGCCACCCCTGGGGACTAGCGGGGTACCAAGAGACCCAGTACTTC.

The rearrangement uses TRBV20-1 and TRBJ2-3; no clear D gene. Germline CDR1 is DFQATT and CDR2 is SNEGSKA (reference sequence). The ends were cut back, 6 bases at V and 7 bases at J, with 8 bases in the middle. The CDR3 has 10 amino acids. The CDR3 DNA sequence: TGCAGTGCGGTAGGGAATACGCAGTATTTT. As protein: CSAVGNTQYF.

The chain has TRBV12-3 or TRBV12-4 and TRBJ1-2; no reliable D call. This CDR3 is 14 amino acids long. Trimming took 5 bases from V and 8 from J, leaving 18 bases between them. The CDR3 nucleotides are TGTGCCAGCAGTCTCCGTAGGGCGCAGGAAGGCTACACCTTC. Protein product: CASSLRRAQEGYTF.

V and J are TRBV6-5 and TRBJ2-4, with 11 nucleotides matching TRBD2. The last part of the DNA fits TRBJ2-7 better; the J call may be wrong. Germline V gives CDR1 MNHEY, CDR2 SVGAGI. CDR3 length equals 15 residues. Here the CDR3 DNA reads TGTGCCAGCAGCCAAGGGGGACTAGCGGAATACGAGCAGTACTTC. The encoded protein is CASSQGGLAEYEQYF.

The J gene is TRBJ1-2, the V gene TRBV19; D possibly corresponds to TRBD1 (5 bases). Germline values: CDR1 LNHDA, CDR2 SQIVND (reference sequence). Trimming shortened V by 7 bases and J by 6 bases, and 12 bases separated the two germline ends. CDR3 length: 12 residues. This chain's CDR3 is CASKETVDGYTF. The CDR3 coding sequence is TGTGCCAGTAAAGAGACAGTGGATGGCTACACCTTC. The whole variable domain, remainder taken from reference TRBV19 and TRBJ1-2, is DGGITQSPKYLFRKEGQNVTLSCEQNLNHDAMYWYRQDPGQGLRLIYYSQIVNDFQKGDIAEGYSVSREKKESFPLTVTSAQKNPTAFYLCASKETVDGYTFGSGTRLTVV.

In its sample, this clonotype was seen a few times. The chain recombines TRBV11-2 with TRBJ2-1; 10 nucleotides align to TRBD2. Germline V CDR1 and CDR2: SGHAT, FQNNGV. The length of the CDR3 is 18 residues. V lost 3 bases and J lost 5; bases outside the gene matches: 13. CDR3 DNA: TGTGCCAGCAGCTTTATAGCGGGGGGCCCCATGTTAGACAATGAGCAGTTCTTC. Protein product: CASSFIAGGPMLDNEQFF.